This note documents a single T cell receptor beta chain sequence. This entry comes from a study of blood T cell repertoires in COVID-19. In the study overall: Samples of COVID-19 (acute and convalescent) were obtained from the United States, Italy and Spain.

Repertoires were generated with immunoSEQ multiplex PCR, while TCRdb's copy carries only in-frame clones and drops some. The profile shows about 170,000 clones, roughly 81% of them singletons. Seattle patient enrollment occurred during active infection, with longitudinal follow-up thereafter. The CDR3 runs to 15 residues. Per the germline V gene, CDR1 is GTSNPN and CDR2 is SVGIG (reference sequence). V gave up 6 bases and J gave up 4 bases; unmatched junction bases: 7. Sequenced input: peripheral blood. The TCR originated in an elderly woman with COVID-19, enrolled during active disease. This chain connects TRBV30 to TRBJ2-2, with 11 positions matching TRBD2. DNA for the CDR3: TGTGCCTGCCTTAGCGGGGGGGCGCGCACCGGGGAGCTGTTTTTT. Protein product: CACLSGGARTGELFF.